The clone carrying this TCR beta chain has ten or more counts. The antigen is undetermined. The sample comes from a study of T cell repertoires in cytomegalovirus infection. Turning to the study itself: Recently identified HLA-C-restricted CMV epitopes and well-studied HLA-B-restricted CMV epitopes were used by the study.

Germline trimming cut 5 bases from V and 2 bases from J; bases unmatched to any gene: 7. Germline V gene lookup returns CDR1 SGHTA and CDR2 FQGNSA. The CDR3 runs to 15 residues. TCRdb passed the reads through MiXCR, listing each CDR3 protein once. This table has about 700,000 distinct CDR3 sequences, around a third appearing once. Study-wide results and caveats: Dominating the ex vivo response were TCR beta clonotypes that were CMV-specific and HLA-C-restricted. The cumulative frequency of public TCR beta families identified carriers of CMV plus the relevant HLA.

Material: cultured PBMCs, obtained from culture after CMV antigen stimulation. The chain links TRBV7-2 to TRBJ2-3, with 7 bases fitting TRBD1. This clonotype was obtained from a human donor in good health (CMV status not recorded). Some clones in this sample may be carry-over from other donors' samples. The CDR3 nucleotides are TGTGCCAGCAGCATAAGACAGGGTCTCACAGATACGCAGTATTTT. This sequence encodes CASSIRQGLTDTQYF.